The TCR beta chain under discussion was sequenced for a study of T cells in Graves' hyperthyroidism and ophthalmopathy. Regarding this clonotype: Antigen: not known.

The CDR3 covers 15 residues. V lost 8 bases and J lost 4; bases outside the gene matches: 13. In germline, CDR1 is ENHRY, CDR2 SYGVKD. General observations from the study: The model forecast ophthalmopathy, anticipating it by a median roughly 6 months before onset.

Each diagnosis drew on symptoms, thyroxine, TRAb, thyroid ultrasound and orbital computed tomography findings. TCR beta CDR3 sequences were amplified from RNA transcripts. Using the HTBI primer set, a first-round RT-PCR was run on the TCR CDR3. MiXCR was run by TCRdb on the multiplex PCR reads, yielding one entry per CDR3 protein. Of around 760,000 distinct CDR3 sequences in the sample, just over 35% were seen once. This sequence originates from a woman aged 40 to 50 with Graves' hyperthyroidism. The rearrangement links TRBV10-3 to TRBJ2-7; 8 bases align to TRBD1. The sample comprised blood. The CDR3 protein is CAIRVSGGQEYEQYF. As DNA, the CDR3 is TGTGCCATCCGTGTGTCAGGGGGCCAAGAGTACGAGCAGTACTTC.